The 24 T cell receptor beta chains below come from one sample, sequenced in a study of blood T cell repertoires in COVID-19. Profiled with immunoSEQ multiplex PCR; TCRdb holds only in-frame clones, not every one. The sample lists more than 85,000 clones, 85% occurring once. Material: peripheral blood. The receptors originated from a man aged 80 or over with acute or convalescent COVID-19.

The chain links TRBV5-4 to TRBJ1-6; maybe TRBD1 (5 bases). Germline V gene data show CDR1 as SGHNT and CDR2 as YYREEE (reference sequence). The CDR3 is made up of 16 amino acids. V lost 6 bases, J lost 0 bases, and 13 bases lay in between. The CDR3 nucleotides are TGTGCCAGCACTTCGGACGGGGGCTCCTATAATTCACCCCTCCACTTT. It yields the protein CASTSDGGSYNSPLHF.

J is TRBJ2-1 and V is TRBV5-8; D possibly corresponds to TRBD1 (5 bases). The CDR3 consists of 15 residues. Germline V gene lookup returns CDR1 SGHTS and CDR2 YDEGEE. The V gene lost 0 bases and the J gene lost 0 bases, with 7 bases spanning the gap. This chain's CDR3 is CASSLGRDSYNEQFF. The CDR3 bases are TGTGCCAGCAGCTTGGGCAGGGACTCCTACAATGAGCAGTTCTTC.

The V gene is TRBV7-3, the J gene TRBJ2-1, with 8 bases matching TRBD1. The length of the CDR3 is 15 residues. The germline V gene has CDR1 SGHTA and CDR2 FQGTGA. V was pared by 1 base and J by 7 bases, with 6 bases of the junction left unmatched. The CDR3 nucleotides are TGTGCCAGCAGCTTAAGCAGGGGGCGAACGAATGAGCAGTTCTTC. Its translation: CASSLSRGRTNEQFF. The whole variable domain, filled in from reference TRBV7-3 and TRBJ2-1, reads GAGVSQTPSNKVTEKGKYVELRCDPISGHTALYWYRQSLGQGPEFLIYFQGTGAADDSGLPNDRFFAVRPEGSVSTLKIQRTERGDSAVYLCASSLSRGRTNEQFFGPGTRLTVL.

This chain connects TRBV3-1 (or the pseudogene TRBV3-2) to TRBJ1-2; D call uncertain. Trimming took off 2 bases at V and 6 bases at J, with 10 bases between the two ends. CDR3 length: 13 residues. Germline CDR1 and CDR2: LGHDT and YNNKEL (reference sequence). CDR3 loop: CASSQLGGDGYTF. CDR3 in DNA: TGTGCCAGCAGCCAACTCGGAGGAGATGGCTACACCTTC.

This chain's CDR3 is CASSHLQGGTEAFF. The DNA for the CDR3 is TGTGCCAGCAGCCACCTACAGGGGGGAACTGAAGCTTTCTTT. The J gene is TRBJ1-1, the V gene TRBV11-2, with 8 bases matching TRBD1. The ends lost 5 bases at V and 5 bases at J; junction bases unmatched: 7. CDR1 is SGHAT and CDR2 is FQNNGV in the germline V gene. The CDR3 totals 14 residues.

The count of this clone is one. The chain carries TRBV5-6 and TRBJ1-3, with 7 positions matching TRBD1. The CDR3 runs to 16 residues. From germline, CDR1 is SGHDT and CDR2 YYEEEE. V trimming: 7 bases; J trimming: 0 bases; junction bases outside the gene matches: 10. In DNA, the CDR3 is TGTGCCAGCGGCGAGACAGGGACCCACTCTGGAAACACCATATATTTT. This encodes CASGETGTHSGNTIYF.

V usage is TRBV18 and J usage is TRBJ2-5; TRBD2 matches at 8 bases. The germline gives CDR1 KGHSH, CDR2 LQKENI. This CDR3 has 15 residues. V lost 6 bases and J lost 5; bases outside the gene matches: 11. DNA for the CDR3: TGTGCCAGCTCCTCCAGAAGCGGGGGCCAGGAGACCCAGTACTTC. Amino acid sequence: CASSSRSGGQETQYF.

The V gene is TRBV15, the J gene TRBJ1-1, with 7 bases that match TRBD1. CDR1 LNHNV and CDR2 YYDKDF come from the germline V gene (reference sequence). This CDR3 has 12 amino acids. Losses at the gene ends were 9 bases for V and 4 bases for J; bases not matched to a gene: 5. DNA of the CDR3: TGTGCCACAGCGACAGGGCCCACTGAAGCTTTCTTT. Its protein is CATATGPTEAFF.

The table lists this clone with a few counts. The genes are TRBV29-1 and TRBJ2-3; 10 bases agree with TRBD1. Per germline, CDR1 SQVTM and CDR2 ANQGSEA. J gave up 6 bases and V 7 bases, and 10 bases lay outside the gene matches. The CDR3 runs to 14 residues. The chain's CDR3 is CSGVDRGRGDTQYF. CDR3 nucleotides: TGCAGCGGCGTAGACAGGGGGCGGGGGGATACGCAGTATTTT.

The V call is TRBV10-2, the J call TRBJ1-6, with a weak D call TRBD1 (5 bases). The ends were cut back, 0 bases at V and 7 bases at J, with 10 bases in the middle. The CDR3 covers 15 residues. Germline V CDR1 and CDR2: WSHSY, SAAADI. CDR3 sequence: CASSESGGENSPLHF. The DNA for the CDR3 is TGCGCCAGCAGTGAGTCTGGGGGGGAAAATTCACCCCTCCACTTT.

V is TRBV6-1 and J is TRBJ1-2, with no clear D. The CDR3 covers 11 residues. Trimming left V 3 bases short and J 8 bases short, with 7 bases between. Germline CDR1 MNHNS, CDR2 SASEGT. In DNA, the CDR3 is TGTGCCAGCAGTGATTTTCTGGGCTACACCTTC. It translates to CASSDFLGYTF.

The V and J genes are TRBV6-5 and TRBJ1-1; D uncertain. Trimming shortened V by 5 bases and J by 3 bases, and 4 bases separated the two germline ends. CDR3 length: 11 amino acids. Germline CDR1 and CDR2: MNHEY and SVGAGI. CDR3 DNA sequence: TGTGCCAGCAGTCTACACACTGAAGCTTTCTTT. Translation gives CASSLHTEAFF.

This sequence joins TRBV15 and TRBJ2-1, with TRBD1 as a possible D gene (6 bases). V lost 3 bases to trimming and J lost 3 bases, with 15 bases between them. CDR3 length: 16 residues. Germline-derived CDR1 and CDR2 are LNHNV and YYDKDF (reference sequence). The CDR3 protein is CATSSPSGDHYNEQFF. CDR3 in DNA: TGTGCCACCAGCAGCCCATCAGGGGACCACTACAATGAGCAGTTCTTC.

This clone was recorded a few times. V usage is TRBV4-2 and J usage is TRBJ1-3; TRBD1 matches at 9 bases. The J segment lost 4 bases and the V segment lost 1 base, leaving 5 bases of the junction unmatched. The germline V gene encodes CDR1 LGHNA and CDR2 YNFKEQ. CDR3 length: 16 amino acids. CDR3 nucleotides: TGTGCCAGCAGCCAAGCCGGGACAGGGTTCGGAAACACCATATATTTT. This encodes CASSQAGTGFGNTIYF.

The chain couples TRBV6-5 to TRBJ1-1; the D gene is possibly TRBD1 (6 bases). The V gene lost 7 bases and the J gene lost 3 bases, with 18 bases spanning the gap. Germline V gives CDR1 MNHEY, CDR2 SVGAGI. The CDR3 length is 15 residues. The CDR3: CASTNDPQGHTEAFF. As DNA, the CDR3 is TGTGCCAGCACCAACGACCCACAGGGTCACACTGAAGCTTTCTTT.

V usage is TRBV18 and J usage is TRBJ2-1, with TRBD1 as a possible D gene (5 bases). Trimming shortened V by 0 bases and J by 3 bases, and 15 bases separated the two germline ends. The germline V gene encodes CDR1 KGHSH and CDR2 LQKENI. The CDR3 totals 17 residues. The CDR3 loop reads CASSPPANQGDYNEQFF. CDR3 bases: TGTGCCAGCTCACCACCGGCGAATCAAGGGGACTACAATGAGCAGTTCTTC.

CDR3 residues: CASRRGDNYGYTF. CDR3 DNA: TGTGCCAGCCGGCGGGGGGATAACTATGGCTACACCTTC. The rearrangement joins TRBV2 to TRBJ1-2; D might be TRBD1 (5 bases). Germline V CDR1 and CDR2: SNHLY, FYNNEI. V shed 8 bases and J shed 1 base, with 11 bases lying between them. The CDR3 runs to 13 residues.

The chain employs TRBV5-6 and TRBJ2-1; D not resolved. Germline V lookup: CDR1 SGHDT, CDR2 YYEEEE. The length of the CDR3 is 16 residues. V lost 0 bases and J 0 bases, leaving 10 bases between the germline ends. Here the CDR3 reads CASSLAGGSSYNEQFF. CDR3 DNA: TGTGCCAGCAGCTTGGCCGGCGGAAGCTCCTACAATGAGCAGTTCTTC. The full variable domain, rest sourced from reference TRBV5-6 and TRBJ2-1, is DAGVTQSPTHLIKTRGQQVTLRCSPKSGHDTVSWYQQALGQGPQFIFQYYEEEERQRGNFPDRFSGHQFPNYSSELNVNALLLGDSALYLCASSLAGGSSYNEQFFGPGTRLTVL.

V and J are TRBV24-1 and TRBJ2-7, with 7 bases identical to TRBD1. The ends lost 4 bases at V and 4 bases at J; junction bases unmatched: 15. The CDR3 sequence is 17 residues long. The V gene's germline CDR1 is KGHDR and CDR2 SFDVKD. CDR3 sequence: CATSDNSPTGNKYEQYF. The CDR3 nucleotides are TGTGCCACCAGTGACAATTCGCCGACAGGGAATAAATACGAGCAGTACTTC.

The chain employs TRBV3-1 (or the pseudogene TRBV3-2) and TRBJ2-2; no reliable D call. With 4 bases removed from V and 2 bases from J, the gap between germline ends came to 11 bases. The CDR3 is 15 amino acids. CDR1 and CDR2 (germline): LGHDT, YNNKEL (reference sequence). CDR3 sequence: CASSLKTTNTGELFF. For the CDR3, the DNA is TGTGCCAGCAGCCTTAAGACGACAAACACCGGGGAGCTGTTTTTT.

V and J are TRBV6-5 and TRBJ2-7; a weak D match, TRBD1 (6 bases). Germline CDR1 reads MNHEY; CDR2 reads SVGAGI. This CDR3 has 12 residues. Trimming stripped 8 bases from V and 3 bases from J, with 11 bases between. The CDR3 is CASRQDIYEQYF. DNA of the CDR3: TGTGCCAGCCGACAGGATATCTACGAGCAGTACTTC.

The V and J genes are TRBV6-2 or TRBV6-3 and TRBJ2-7; D might be TRBD2 (5 bases). Germline values: CDR1 MNHEY, CDR2 SVGEGT. The V end lost 0 bases, the J end lost 3 bases, and 15 bases lay between the germline ends. This CDR3 spans 16 amino acids. The DNA for the CDR3 is TGTGCCAGCAGTTACTCTGGGTGGACTTCAATCTACGAGCAGTACTTC. Its protein is CASSYSGWTSIYEQYF.

V gene TRBV6-5 combines with J gene TRBJ1-1; 7 bases agree with TRBD1. The CDR3 is 14 residues long. Losses at the gene ends were 6 bases for V and 6 bases for J; bases not matched to a gene: 10. Germline V gene lookup returns CDR1 MNHEY and CDR2 SVGAGI. The CDR3 nucleotides read TGTGCCAGCAGGCCCACGAGGGGGCTTGCTGAAGCTTTCTTT. Translating gives CASRPTRGLAEAFF.

The chain carries TRBV7-9 and TRBJ2-7; 8 positions agree with TRBD1. V trimming: 5 bases; J trimming: 3 bases; junction bases outside the gene matches: 6. CDR1 and CDR2 from the germline V gene are SEHNR and FQNEAQ (reference sequence). This CDR3 is 14 amino acids long. The CDR3 nucleotides are TGTGCCAGCAGCCCCCGGACAGGGCACTACGAGCAGTACTTC. Its protein product is CASSPRTGHYEQYF. The full variable domain, rest sourced from reference TRBV7-9 and TRBJ2-7, is DTGVSQNPRHKITKRGQNVTFRCDPISEHNRLYWYRQTLGQGPEFLTYFQNEAQLEKSRLLSDRFSAERPKGSFSTLEIQRTEQGDSAMYLCASSPRTGHYEQYFGPGTRLTVT.